The 22 T cell receptor delta chains reported below all come from one sample, sequenced in a study of gamma-delta T cells after stem cell transplantation. TCRdb reprocessed the RT-PCR reads through CATT. The table includes thousands of delta-chain clones, about 14% detected once. The sample comprised gamma-delta T cells. These receptors were obtained from a human donor. It is not recorded whose cells these are; they may come from a transplant donor.

Comment on this clone: A read error is likely here: a far larger clone is one base away. The chain recombines TRDV2 with TRDJ3, with no clear D. Germline CDR1 GEAIGNYY, CDR2 EKD. There are 15 residues in the CDR3. Trimming took off 6 bases at V and 0 bases at J, with 8 bases between the two ends. CDR3 sequence (DNA): TGTGCCTGTTCTGCACGCTCCTGGGACACCCGACAGATGTTTTTC. It codes for CACSARSWDTRQMFF.

By sample share, this clone is medium-sized. J is TRDJ1 and V is TRDV3, with D perhaps given as TRDD2 or TRDD3 (7 bases each). CDR3 length: 16 residues. CDR1 and CDR2 (germline): TVYSNPD, GDNSRS (reference sequence). V lost 0 bases and J lost 9, with 26 bases in between. The CDR3 here is CAFRLVSYPVLGELIF. DNA for the CDR3: TGTGCCTTTAGGCTTGTTTCCTACCCTGTGCTGGGGGAACTCATCTTT.

This clone was seen a few times. This clone may be a read error of a much larger clone one base away. The rearrangement links TRDV1 to TRDJ1; 9 nucleotides align to TRDD2. This CDR3 is built from 18 residues. Per the germline V gene, CDR1 is TSWWSYY and CDR2 is QGS. Here the CDR3 reads CALGELSFLRPYTDTLIF. As DNA, the CDR3 is TGTGCTCTTGGGGAACTATCCTTCCTACGTCCGTACACCGATACACTCATCTTT.

To note about this clone: It differs at one base from a far larger clone, so likely a read error. The chain uses TRDV2 and TRDJ3; 11 bases align to TRDD3. Germline assignment: CDR1 GEAIGNYY and CDR2 EKD. This CDR3 comprises 20 residues. The CDR3 nucleotides are TGTGCCTGTGACTCGTTACTGGGGGATAAAGGCTCCTGGTACACCCGACAGATGTTTTTC. Translation gives CACDSLLGDKGSWYTRQMFF.

At least ten counts were recorded for this clone. This sequence joins TRDV3 and TRDJ1, with a possible D match to TRDD3 (8 bases). There are 16 residues in the CDR3. Trimming removed 4 bases at V and 2 bases at J, with 23 bases between. Germline V gene sequence: CDR1 TVYSNPD, CDR2 GDNSRS (reference sequence). CDR3 residues: CASFLRRGDKTDKLIF. The CDR3 nucleotides read TGTGCCTCTTTCCTACGAAGGGGGGATAAGACCGATAAACTCATCTTT.

This clone is medium-sized (0.01 to 0.1%) within its sample. Other DNA sequences from this sample encode an identical CDR3 as well. The CDR3 DNA is TGTGCCTGTGACAAAGTACTGGGGGACCCTAGCTCCTGGGACACCCGACAGATGTTTTTC. Amino acids: CACDKVLGDPSSWDTRQMFF. The chain carries TRDV2 and TRDJ3, with TRDD3 identical over 9 bases. Germline V gives CDR1 GEAIGNYY, CDR2 EKD. The CDR3 sequence is 20 residues long. Trimming at V came to 2 bases and at J to 0 bases, leaving 10 bases not matched to a gene.

This clone rates as medium-sized (0.01 to 0.1%). The chain carries TRDV2 and TRDJ3; 13 bases line up with TRDD3. This CDR3 is 20 amino acids long. Germline V gene data show CDR1 as GEAIGNYY and CDR2 as EKD. J was trimmed by 0 bases and V by 0 bases; bases with no gene match: 4. CDR3 region: CACDTVLGDTRSWDTRQMFF. The CDR3 coding sequence is TGTGCCTGTGACACCGTACTGGGGGATACGCGCTCCTGGGACACCCGACAGATGTTTTTC.

The rearrangement uses TRDV1 and TRDJ1; TRDD3 agrees at 13 bases. J was trimmed by 1 base and V by 3 bases; bases with no gene match: 23. The CDR3 covers 23 residues. CDR1 TSWWSYY and CDR2 QGS come from the germline V gene. The CDR3 here is CALGDHHSSYELGDTSTTDKLIF. CDR3 coding DNA: TGTGCTCTTGGGGACCACCATTCTTCCTACGAACTGGGGGATACGTCAACCACCGATAAACTCATCTTT.

This clone came up a few times. This likely reflects a read error, since a far larger clone is one base away. This CDR3 reads CACGALGRTAQLFF. The CDR3, as DNA: TGTGCCTGTGGCGCCTTAGGGCGAACAGCACAACTCTTCTTT. V usage is TRDV2 and J usage is TRDJ2; D uncertain. Germline V gene lookup returns CDR1 GEAIGNYY and CDR2 EKD. This CDR3 is built from 14 residues. Deletions cut 5 bases from V and 5 bases from J, with 14 bases between.

This clone is medium-sized. Here the CDR3 DNA reads TGTGCCTGTGACACCGGGGGGCTAACTGGGGGATACGGCGCCGATAAACTCATCTTT. Protein sequence: CACDTGGLTGGYGADKLIF. V is TRDV2 and J is TRDJ1; 13 bases are a match to TRDD3. The V segment lost 0 bases and the J segment 3 bases; nucleotides outside the gene matches: 12. Per the germline V gene, CDR1 is GEAIGNYY and CDR2 is EKD. This CDR3 is built from 19 residues.

The V call is TRDV1, the J call TRDJ1, with TRDD2 identical over 9 bases. CDR1 is TSWWSYY, CDR2 QGS, per germline. CDR3 length: 19 amino acids. Unmatched junction bases numbered 17, after V lost 0 bases and J lost 6 bases. As DNA, the CDR3 is TGTGCTCTTGGGGAACTCAACGGCCTTCCTACCACTGGGGAGAATAAACTCATCTTT. It encodes CALGELNGLPTTGENKLIF.

This clone was detected only a few times. The chain carries TRDV1 and TRDJ1; 11 bases fit TRDD3. Germline V gene sequence: CDR1 TSWWSYY, CDR2 QGS. The CDR3 has 19 residues. J lost 3 bases, V lost 0 bases, and 12 bases had no gene match. CDR3 region: CALGELRPIYWGIADKLIF. CDR3 nucleotide sequence: TGTGCTCTTGGGGAACTGCGGCCTATCTACTGGGGGATAGCCGATAAACTCATCTTT.

By proportion, this clone is large (0.1 to 1%). The same CDR3 is also encoded by other DNA sequences in this sample. V gene TRDV2 combines with J gene TRDJ2, with 10 positions matching TRDD3. The CDR3 consists of 14 residues. The junction had 3 bases not matched to a gene; V was cut back by 4 bases and J by 5 bases. Germline CDR1 is GEAIGNYY and CDR2 is EKD. The CDR3 DNA follows: TGTGCCTGTGATGTACTGGGGGATACAGCACAACTCTTCTTT. This gives the protein CACDVLGDTAQLFF.

A note on this clone: A read error may explain this, as a much larger clone is one base away. This sample also contains other DNA sequences that code for the same CDR3. This chain links TRDV2 with TRDJ1; 9 nucleotides agree with TRDD3. The V gene's germline CDR1 is GEAIGNYY and CDR2 EKD. The CDR3 sequence is 17 residues long. The CDR3 region is CACDTGAAGIRPDKLIF. DNA for the CDR3: TGTGCCTGCGACACCGGCGCGGCGGGGATACGACCCGATAAACTCATCTTT.

This chain links TRDV1 with TRDJ1; 11 bases align to TRDD3. V dropped 4 bases and J dropped 1; count of bases not matched to a gene: 23. Germline V gene sequence: CDR1 TSWWSYY, CDR2 QGS. CDR3 size: 22 residues. CDR3: CALGVATPFSYWGIEGTDKLIF. CDR3 DNA sequence: TGTGCTCTTGGGGTCGCAACTCCGTTTTCCTACTGGGGGATAGAGGGCACCGATAAACTCATCTTT.

In its sample, this clone was seen a few times. This CDR3 is also generated by other DNA sequences in the sample. The chain recombines TRDV1 with TRDJ1; 10 nucleotides match TRDD3. The ends lost 4 bases at V and 2 bases at J; junction bases unmatched: 22. There are 21 residues in the CDR3. CDR1 TSWWSYY and CDR2 QGS come from the germline V gene. The CDR3 spells CALGGRTNYWGIEVVTDKLIF. CDR3 DNA sequence: TGTGCTCTTGGGGGACGTACCAACTACTGGGGGATTGAGGTGGTGACCGATAAACTCATCTTT.

This clone is labeled medium-sized. The chain is built from TRDV2 and TRDJ3, with D tentatively TRDD3 (6 bases). The V gene's germline CDR1 is GEAIGNYY and CDR2 EKD. CDR3 length: 17 residues. Between the trimmed V and J ends, which lost 2 bases and 0 bases, there was a span of 10 bases. This CDR3 is CACDSTGFSWDTRQMFF. The CDR3, as DNA: TGTGCCTGTGACAGTACTGGGTTCTCCTGGGACACCCGACAGATGTTTTTC.

About this clone: A far bigger clonotype differs at one base, so this is likely a read error. The CDR3 nucleotides are TGTGCCTGTGGCAACGGGTGGGGGATACGCTCCTGGGACACCCGACAGATGTTTTTC. As protein: CACGNGWGIRSWDTRQMFF. The chain combines TRDV2 with TRDJ3, with 11 bases matching TRDD3. Germline CDR1 and CDR2: GEAIGNYY and EKD. V was clipped by 5 bases and J by 0 bases; unmatched bases: 8. The CDR3 has 19 amino acids.

Concerning this clone: It is likely a read error: a sequence one base away is far more abundant. At the DNA level, this CDR3 is encoded by other sequences in the same sample as well. The CDR3 DNA reads TGTGCCTGTGACATACTGGGGGATACCTCCTGGGACACCCGGCAGATGTTTTTC. The encoded protein is CACDILGDTSWDTRQMFF. The chain is built from TRDV2 and TRDJ3, with 12 bases fitting TRDD3. CDR3 length: 18 amino acids. From germline, CDR1 is GEAIGNYY and CDR2 EKD.

Details on this clone: Just one base apart from a much larger clone, this may be a read error. This sample also contains other DNA sequences that code for the same CDR3. J is TRDJ1 and V is TRDV2; D remains ambiguous. Germline V gene lookup returns CDR1 GEAIGNYY and CDR2 EKD. V lost 5 bases and J lost 0, with 36 bases in between. The length of the CDR3 is 22 residues. The CDR3 coding sequence is TGTGCCTGTGTCCACAACGTCCCAACACATAACGTGGCGTACTCGTACACCGATAAACTCATCTTT. This encodes CACVHNVPTHNVAYSYTDKLIF.

For this clone: Given a much more abundant clone one base away, this may be a read error. This sequence joins TRDV2 and TRDJ3; 8 bases agree with TRDD3. Per the germline V gene, CDR1 is GEAIGNYY and CDR2 is EKD. This CDR3 region has 19 residues. The DNA of the CDR3 is TGTGCCTATGACACCGGCTGGGGGAAAAGCTCCTGGGACACCCGACAGATGTTTTTC. As protein: CAYDTGWGKSSWDTRQMFF.

This clone came up a few times. With a much larger clone just one base away, this may be a read error. This chain uses TRDV2 with TRDJ3, with 7 bases matching TRDD3. V lost 0 bases to trimming and J lost 3 bases; unmatched junction nucleotides: 4. This CDR3 comprises 17 residues. CDR1 GEAIGNYY and CDR2 EKD come from the germline V gene. CDR3: CACDTGGCFWDTRQMFF. The CDR3 nucleotides are TGTGCCTGTGACACCGGGGGATGCTTCTGGGACACCCGACAGATGTTTTTC.